The next 22 T cell receptor beta chains were all read from a single sample in a study of T cells in Graves' hyperthyroidism and ophthalmopathy. Amplification of TCR beta CDR3 regions used RNA as the template. HTBI primers drove first-round RT-PCR of the TCR CDR3. TCRdb itself ran the multiplex PCR reads through MiXCR, one entry per CDR3 protein. The table lists about 130,000 distinct CDR3 sequences, more than 20% of them singletons, with 60% to 70% in the top ten. The specimen was blood. These TCRs come from a woman between 50 and 59 years old with Graves' hyperthyroidism that later progressed to Graves' ophthalmopathy.

The genes are TRBV24-1 and TRBJ2-2; D ambiguous. Germline assignment: CDR1 KGHDR and CDR2 SFDVKD. Trimming shortened V by 10 bases and J by 0 bases, and 8 bases separated the two germline ends. The CDR3 length is 13 residues. The CDR3 loop reads CATRAANTGELFF. For the CDR3, the DNA is TGTGCCACAAGAGCAGCGAACACCGGGGAGCTGTTTTTT.

This clonotype was found many times. The chain carries TRBV6-2 or TRBV6-3 and TRBJ2-7; D uncertain. Germline V gives CDR1 MNHEY, CDR2 SVGEGT. Deletions cut 2 bases from V and 4 bases from J, with 6 bases between. This CDR3 is 12 amino acids long. The CDR3 nucleotides are TGTGCCAGCAGTTACCGCTCATACGAGCAGTACTTC. Protein product: CASSYRSYEQYF.

In its sample, this clonotype was seen many times. The J gene is TRBJ2-7, the V gene TRBV3-1, with D unresolved. This CDR3 has 15 amino acids. CDR1 is LGHDT, CDR2 YNNKEL, per germline (reference sequence). V shed 1 base and J shed 6 bases, with 16 bases lying between them. CDR3 coding DNA: TGTGCCAGCAGCCAAGGACGCCAGAGTTTATCCGAGCAGTACTTC. It encodes CASSQGRQSLSEQYF.

At least ten counts were recorded for this clonotype. The chain employs TRBV18 and TRBJ1-4; possibly TRBD1 for D (5 bases). Germline V lookup: CDR1 KGHSH, CDR2 LQKENI. CDR3 length: 14 amino acids. The V gene lost 2 bases and the J gene lost 10 bases, with 14 bases spanning the gap. For the CDR3, the DNA is TGTGCCAGCTCACCAGGGCAGGGAGGAGGAAAACTGTTTTTT. Encoded protein: CASSPGQGGGKLFF.

CDR3 sequence: CASSPGRLAGRETQYF. DNA for the CDR3: TGTGCCAGCAGCCCCGGGCGGCTAGCGGGAAGAGAGACCCAGTACTTC. The chain recombines TRBV7-3 with TRBJ2-5; 9 positions agree with TRBD2. The CDR3 is made up of 16 amino acids. Germline V CDR1 and CDR2: SGHTA, FQGTGA. Trimming took 5 bases from V and 4 from J; bases not matched to a gene: 11.

V is TRBV7-9 and J is TRBJ1-5; 8 bases are shared with TRBD1. V lost 6 bases to trimming and J lost 0 bases; unmatched junction nucleotides: 7. The CDR3 spans 16 residues. CDR1 and CDR2 (germline): SEHNR, FQNEAQ (reference sequence). CDR3 loop: CASSRGQDPSNQPQHF. The CDR3 coding sequence is TGTGCCAGCAGTCGGGGACAGGACCCTAGCAATCAGCCCCAGCATTTT.

This clonotype was seen many times. The J gene is TRBJ2-1, the V gene TRBV7-8; no reliable D call. Germline lookup yields CDR1 SGHVS and CDR2 FQNEAQ. The CDR3 spans 16 residues. Trimming shortened V by 5 bases and J by 4 bases, and 18 bases separated the two germline ends. CDR3 sequence (DNA): TGTGCCAGCAGCCCCCATGGGTCAGCATCGTACAATGAGCAGTTCTTC. Its protein is CASSPHGSASYNEQFF. Full variable domain (rest looked up from reference TRBV7-8 and TRBJ2-1): GAGVSQSPRYKVAKRGQDVALRCDPISGHVSLFWYQQALGQGPEFLTYFQNEAQLDKSGLPSDRFFAERPEGSVSTLKIQRTQQEDSAVYLCASSPHGSASYNEQFFGPGTRLTVL.

This clonotype was observed at least ten times. CDR3 bases: TGTGCCAGCAGTTTCCAGGGGTCCCCTAAGCAGTTCTTC. The encoded protein is CASSFQGSPKQFF. The rearrangement joins TRBV28 to TRBJ2-1; D perhaps matches TRBD1 (6 bases). The V end lost 3 bases, the J end lost 11 bases, and 14 bases lay between the germline ends. The CDR3 runs 13 residues. CDR1 MDHEN and CDR2 SYDVKM come from the germline V gene. Filled out from reference TRBV28 and TRBJ2-1, the complete variable domain reads DVKVTQSSRYLVKRTGEKVFLECVQDMDHENMFWYRQDPGLGLRLIYFSYDVKMKEKGDIPEGYSVSREKKERFSLILESASTNQTSMYLCASSFQGSPKQFFGPGTRLTVL.

This clonotype came up many times. The CDR3 region is CASAWGHEQYF. The CDR3 coding sequence is TGTGCCAGCGCATGGGGGCACGAGCAGTACTTC. J is TRBJ2-7 and V is TRBV7-4; TRBD1 is a possible D gene (6 bases). V was clipped by 8 bases and J by 5 bases, with 10 bases between them. CDR3 size: 11 residues. The germline CDR1 and CDR2 sequences are SGHVT and SQSDAQ.

This clonotype was counted at least ten times. The chain joins TRBV2 to TRBJ2-6; TRBD2 aligns across 7 bases. CDR1 SNHLY and CDR2 FYNNEI come from the germline V gene. J gave up 5 bases and V 8 bases, and 12 bases lay outside the gene matches. There are 16 residues in the CDR3. CDR3 sequence: CASFGTTALRANVLTF. For the CDR3, the DNA is TGTGCCAGCTTCGGGACTACCGCTCTGAGGGCCAACGTCCTGACTTTC.

The chain is built from TRBV27 and TRBJ2-7; tentative D call: TRBD2 (6 bases). Germline values: CDR1 MNHEY, CDR2 SMNVEV (reference sequence). The CDR3 has 13 amino acids. Trimming left V 7 bases short and J 0 bases short, with 10 bases between. DNA of the CDR3: TGTGCCAGCATTAGCGGAAACTCCTACGAGCAGTACTTC. Its translation: CASISGNSYEQYF.

This CDR3 is CATSSTRGTDPYEQYF. The DNA for the CDR3 is TGTGCCACCAGCTCCACCCGAGGGACAGACCCCTACGAGCAGTACTTC. The rearrangement uses TRBV15 and TRBJ2-7; 7 bases line up with TRBD1. J gave up 2 bases and V 5 bases, and 12 bases lay outside the gene matches. Looked up from germline, CDR1 is LNHNV and CDR2 is YYDKDF (reference sequence). CDR3 length: 16 residues.

This clonotype showed up just a few times. Just one base apart from a much larger clone, this may be a read error. The rearrangement links TRBV18 to TRBJ2-3; TRBD2 might be the D (5 bases). Germline lookup yields CDR1 KGHSH and CDR2 LQKENI. The CDR3 consists of 16 residues. Deletions cut 1 base from V and 4 bases from J, with 15 bases between. CDR3 protein: CASSPQPTGSADTQYF. Written as DNA, the CDR3 is TGTGCCAGCTCACCACAGCCGACGGGTAGCGCAGATACGCAGTATTTT.

The V and J genes are TRBV7-9 and TRBJ2-4; TRBD1 agrees at 9 bases. Trimming took 5 bases from V and 3 from J; bases not matched to a gene: 8. The CDR3 contains 16 residues. Per germline, CDR1 SEHNR and CDR2 FQNEAQ (reference sequence). The CDR3 here is CASSPTGGIGKNIQYF. In nucleotides, the CDR3 is TGTGCCAGCAGCCCGACAGGGGGAATTGGCAAAAACATTCAGTACTTC. The full variable domain, with the rest looked up from reference TRBV7-9 and TRBJ2-4, is DTGVSQNPRHKITKRGQNVTFRCDPISEHNRLYWYRQTLGQGPEFLTYFQNEAQLEKSRLLSDRFSAERPKGSFSTLEIQRTEQGDSAMYLCASSPTGGIGKNIQYFGAGTRLSVL.

This clonotype was seen at least ten times. V is TRBV18 and J is TRBJ2-5; D not resolved. The CDR3 has 12 residues. CDR1 is KGHSH, CDR2 LQKENI, per germline. The V gene lost 4 bases and the J gene lost 5 bases, with 8 bases spanning the gap. CDR3 nucleotide sequence: TGTGCCAGCTCACAGATGACGGAGACCCAGTACTTC. Translating it yields CASSQMTETQYF.

The V and J genes are TRBV6-4 and TRBJ2-1; TRBD2 is a possible D gene (5 bases). This CDR3 has 16 amino acids. Trimming left V 5 bases short and J 5 bases short, with 19 bases between. Germline V gives CDR1 MRHNA, CDR2 SNTAGT. CDR3 loop: CASSYGSRAGDNEQFF. The CDR3, as DNA: TGTGCCAGCAGTTACGGATCGAGGGCCGGTGACAATGAGCAGTTCTTC.

The V gene is TRBV2, the J gene TRBJ2-5; a weak D match, TRBD2 (6 bases). The CDR3 sequence is 15 residues long. The ends were cut back, 11 bases at V and 1 base at J, with 20 bases in the middle. Germline values: CDR1 SNHLY, CDR2 FYNNEI. The CDR3 DNA follows: TGTGCCGCAATGAGGGTCGGAGGGGCCCAAGAGACCCAGTACTTC. Translation: CAAMRVGGAQETQYF.

This clonotype occurred many times. The V gene is TRBV28, the J gene TRBJ2-1; TRBD1 agrees at 10 bases. Trimming cost V 6 bases and J 5 bases; bases outside gene matches: 10. The CDR3 is 16 amino acids. CDR1 is MDHEN and CDR2 is SYDVKM in the germline V gene. The CDR3 nucleotides read TGTGCCAGCAGCCACCTCGGACAGGGGGGGAACAATGAGCAGTTCTTC. Protein product: CASSHLGQGGNNEQFF.

This chain connects TRBV11-2 to TRBJ1-2; 9 positions match TRBD1. CDR1 and CDR2 (germline): SGHAT, FQNNGV. CDR3 length: 15 amino acids. V lost 0 bases, J lost 6 bases, and 5 bases stayed unmatched. The CDR3 DNA reads as TGTGCCAGCAGCTTAGATCTAGGGACAGGGAATGGCTACACCTTC. This codes for CASSLDLGTGNGYTF.

This clonotype was observed many times. This chain links TRBV6-1 with TRBJ2-7; tentatively, D is TRBD2 (5 bases). This CDR3 contains 15 residues. V dropped 5 bases and J dropped 2 bases, with 16 bases sitting between them. The germline V gene has CDR1 MNHNS and CDR2 SASEGT. In DNA form, the CDR3 reads TGTGCCAGCAGTTATAAGGAGCCCGGGGCCTACGAGCAGTACTTC. It codes for CASSYKEPGAYEQYF.

For this clonotype: Possible read error: a much larger clone is one base away. This CDR3 is missing its conserved last phenylalanine or tryptophan, likely due to a read error. The rearrangement links TRBV7-2 to TRBJ2-1; 10 bases are shared with TRBD2. CDR1 SGHTA and CDR2 FQGNSA come from the germline V gene. There are 16 residues in the CDR3. In DNA, the CDR3 is TGCGCCAGCAGCCCGGAGACTAGCGGGCCCTACAATGAGCAGTTCATC. This gives the protein CASSPETSGPYNEQFI.

This clonotype was observed at least ten times. The V and J genes are TRBV5-1 and TRBJ2-4; 13 bases map to TRBD2. The germline gives CDR1 SGHRS, CDR2 YFSETQ. The J segment lost 0 bases and the V segment lost 3 bases, leaving 0 bases of the junction unmatched. The CDR3 loop spans 16 amino acids. CDR3 bases: TGCGCCAGCAGCTGGACTAGCGGGGGAGCCAAAAACATTCAGTACTTC. Amino acids: CASSWTSGGAKNIQYF. Together with reference TRBV5-1 and TRBJ2-4, the CDR3 gives the full variable domain: KAGVTQTPRYLIKTRGQQVTLSCSPISGHRSVSWYQQTPGQGLQFLFEYFSETQRNKGNFPGRFSGRQFSNSRSEMNVSTLELGDSALYLCASSWTSGGAKNIQYFGAGTRLSVL.